What follows are 7 T cell receptor beta chains derived from one specimen sequenced in a study of T cell repertoires in cytomegalovirus infection. TCRdb recomputed calls from the reads with MiXCR, one row per CDR3 protein. The sample lists 740,000 or so distinct CDR3 sequences, less than 40% occurring once. Sequenced material: PBMCs. These receptor sequences come from a human donor in good health (CMV status not recorded). Some clones in this sample may be carry-over from other donors' samples.

The J gene is TRBJ2-7, the V gene TRBV6-6, with D hard to call. The CDR3 covers 13 residues. Trimming cost V 8 bases and J 3 bases, with 14 bases left between them. Per the germline V gene, CDR1 is MNHNY and CDR2 is SVGAGI (reference sequence). This CDR3 is CASRPGPFYEQYF. The CDR3 DNA follows: TGTGCCAGCCGGCCAGGACCTTTCTACGAGCAGTACTTC.

The V call is TRBV28, the J call TRBJ2-3, with D possibly TRBD1 on 5 matching bases. Trimming cost V 7 bases and J 2 bases, with 16 bases left between them. The CDR3 loop spans 15 amino acids. In germline, CDR1 is MDHEN, CDR2 SYDVKM. CDR3: CASTLSGSATDTQYF. CDR3 DNA: TGTGCCAGCACCCTATCAGGGTCCGCCACAGATACGCAGTATTTT.

This chain links TRBV4-1 with TRBJ1-4; D call uncertain. The V end lost 0 bases, the J end lost 7 bases, and 12 bases lay between the germline ends. The germline gives CDR1 MGHRA, CDR2 YSYEKL. This CDR3 contains 15 residues. For the CDR3, the DNA is TGCGCCAGCAGCCAAGATAGGACCGCGGGTGAAAAACTGTTTTTT. Amino acids: CASSQDRTAGEKLFF.

Concerning this clonotype: One junction end does not reproduce the germline sequence, and a read error may be involved. The chain couples TRBV7-2 to TRBJ1-6; 9 bases are a match to TRBD1. Germline V gene lookup returns CDR1 SGHTA and CDR2 FQGNSA. The CDR3 is 15 residues long. The CDR3 is CASSGTGTGNSPLPF. CDR3 bases: TGTGCAAGCAGCGGAACCGGGACAGGGAATTCACCCCTCCCCTTT. The full variable domain, completed using reference TRBV7-2 and TRBJ1-6, is GAGVSQSPSNKVTEKGKDVELRCDPISGHTALYWYRQSLGQGLEFLIYFQGNSAPDKSGLPSDRFSAERTGGSVSTLTIQRTQQEDSAVYLCASSGTGTGNSPLPFGNGTRLTVT.

This chain joins TRBV7-2 and TRBJ1-2; no firm D call. The CDR3 spans 13 residues. Trimming pared 1 base from V and 7 bases from J, leaving 10 bases between. The germline V gene has CDR1 SGHTA and CDR2 FQGNSA. Here the CDR3 DNA reads TGTGCCAGCAGCTTAGAAAATGTCCGTGGCTACACCTTC. Translating it yields CASSLENVRGYTF.

V is TRBV5-6 and J is TRBJ2-4, with TRBD2 matching 15 bases. The junction had 4 bases not matched to a gene; V was cut back by 4 bases and J by 2 bases. The germline V gene has CDR1 SGHDT and CDR2 YYEEEE. The CDR3 loop spans 17 amino acids. The DNA for the CDR3 is TGTGCCAGCAGCCAGGGACTAGCGGGGGGACCCAAAAACATTCAGTACTTC. It encodes CASSQGLAGGPKNIQYF.

The CDR3 coding sequence is TGTGCCAGCAGCTTAGGCGACAGGGAGACCCAGTACTTC. Its protein is CASSLGDRETQYF. This chain connects TRBV7-3 to TRBJ2-5; TRBD1 might be the D (6 bases). V lost 2 bases and J 5 bases, leaving 9 bases between the germline ends. Germline V lookup: CDR1 SGHTA, CDR2 FQGTGA. This CDR3 region has 13 residues.